The sequence of this TCR beta chain was determined in a study of T cells in localized non-small cell lung cancer. V was shortened by 0 bases and J by 0 bases, with 9 bases between the two germline ends. Germline CDR1 and CDR2: SGHRS and YFSETQ. The CDR3 runs to 16 residues. TCRdb's copy holds only in-frame clones and misses some; the assay was immunoSEQ multiplex PCR. The sample lists tens of thousands of clones; around 90% were seen once. The chain recombines TRBV5-1 with TRBJ1-4; unclear D gene. This specimen consisted of peripheral blood, obtained before any cancer treatment. The clonotype originates from a man aged 35 to 70 with stage I squamous cell lung carcinoma. The CDR3 bases are TGCGCCAGCAGCTTGGTCATCCGGGCAACTAATGAAAAACTGTTTTTT. It codes for CASSLVIRATNEKLFF.